This TCR beta chain was captured in a study of T-cell memory formation after mild COVID-19. On this clonotype: Its antigen is as yet unknown.

Study observations and caveats: Memory from before infection featured some responding clones, which suggests cross-reactive memory joined.

MiXCR was run by TCRdb on the 5' RACE reads, yielding one entry per CDR3 protein. The table lists about 560,000 distinct CDR3 sequences, roughly 17% of them singletons. This clonotype originated in an adult woman who had mild COVID-19 (a few samples of this study predate the infection). Cell type and time point are not known. Sequenced input: PBMCs or a T cell subset sorted from them (not recorded which).

CDR3 amino acids: CASSLAGGPNEQYF. For the CDR3, the DNA is TGTGCCAGTAGCTTAGCGGGGGGGCCGAACGAGCAGTACTTC. This chain joins TRBV19 and TRBJ2-7; 11 bases map to TRBD2. After removal of 6 bases from V and 5 bases from J, the junction contained 6 bases not matched to a gene. Germline V CDR1 and CDR2: LNHDA, SQIVND (reference sequence). The CDR3 contains 14 residues.